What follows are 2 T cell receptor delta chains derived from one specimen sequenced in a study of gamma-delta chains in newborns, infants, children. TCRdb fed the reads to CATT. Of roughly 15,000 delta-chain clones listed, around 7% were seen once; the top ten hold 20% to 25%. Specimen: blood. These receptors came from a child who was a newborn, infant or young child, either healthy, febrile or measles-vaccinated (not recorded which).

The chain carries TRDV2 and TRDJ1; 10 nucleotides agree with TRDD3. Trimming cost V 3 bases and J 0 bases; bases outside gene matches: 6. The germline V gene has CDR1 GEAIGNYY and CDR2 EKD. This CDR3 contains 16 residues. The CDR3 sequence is CACDVLGDWYTDKLIF. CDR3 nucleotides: TGTGCCTGTGACGTACTGGGGGATTGGTACACCGATAAACTCATCTTT.

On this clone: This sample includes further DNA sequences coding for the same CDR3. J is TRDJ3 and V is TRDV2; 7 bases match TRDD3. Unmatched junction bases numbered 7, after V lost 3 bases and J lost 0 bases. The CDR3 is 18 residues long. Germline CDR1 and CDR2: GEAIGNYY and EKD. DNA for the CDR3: TGTGCCTGTGACTACTGGGGTCCCAGCTCCTGGGACACCCGACAGATGTTTTTC. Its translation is CACDYWGPSSWDTRQMFF.